Listed here are 26 T cell receptor beta chains from one sample, sequenced in a study of T-cell reconstitution after alpha-beta-depleted transplantation in children. As it was prepared, the TCRbeta library received unique molecular identifiers. From the PCR reads, TCRdb called clonotypes with MiXCR, one entry per CDR3 protein. The sample shows about 640,000 distinct CDR3 sequences, 15% to 20% of them seen only once. This specimen consisted of PBMCs from the stem cell graft donor, obtained from the stem cell graft. These receptors all come from a human donor who donated a stem cell graft to a child with acute myeloid leukemia.

This clonotype was detected ten times or more. V is TRBV20-1 and J is TRBJ2-5; D assignment may be TRBD1 or TRBD2 (5 bases each). V shed 6 bases and J shed 4 bases, with 15 bases lying between them. CDR1 is DFQATT and CDR2 is SNEGSKA in the germline V gene (reference sequence). This CDR3 has 13 amino acids. The DNA of the CDR3 is TGCAGTGCGGGTGGGGGTTCCGGAGAGACCCAGTACTTC. Translating gives CSAGGGSGETQYF.

With respect to this clonotype: This clone may be a read error of a much larger clone one base away. The chain joins TRBV6-1 to TRBJ2-5; 7 bases match TRBD1. Looked up from germline, CDR1 is MNHNS and CDR2 is SASEGT. The CDR3 is 15 amino acids. The CDR3, as DNA: TGTGCCAGCACTCCTACTGGAGAGGGGGCGGAGATCCAGTACTTC. This codes for CASTPTGEGAEIQYF.

In this sample, this clonotype turned up many times. This chain uses TRBV7-6 with TRBJ2-1, with 7 bases that match TRBD2. This CDR3 has 13 residues. CDR1 and CDR2 (germline): SGHVS, FNYEAQ. The J segment lost 4 bases and the V segment lost 8 bases, leaving 5 bases of the junction unmatched. The CDR3 region is CASSAGVYNEQFF. DNA for the CDR3: TGTGCCAGCTCGGCGGGGGTATACAATGAGCAGTTCTTC. Using reference TRBV7-6 and TRBJ2-1 for the parts outside the CDR3, the full variable domain is GAGVSQSPRYKVTKRGQDVALRCDPISGHVSLYWYRQALGQGPEFLTYFNYEAQQDKSGLPNDRFSAERPEGSISTLTIQRTEQRDSAMYRCASSAGVYNEQFFGPGTRLTVL.

The chain joins TRBV6-5 to TRBJ1-4; no definite D call. This CDR3 is built from 15 residues. Germline V lookup: CDR1 MNHEY, CDR2 SVGAGI. Trimming took off 0 bases at V and 7 bases at J, with 12 bases between the two ends. The CDR3 region is CASSYSTLVGEKLFF. Written as DNA, the CDR3 is TGTGCCAGCAGTTACTCGACCCTCGTAGGTGAAAAACTGTTTTTT.

This chain uses TRBV11-2 with TRBJ1-2; 8 bases are a match to TRBD1. The CDR3 is 16 amino acids. V was pared by 2 bases and J by 3 bases, with 8 bases of the junction left unmatched. Germline CDR1 reads SGHAT; CDR2 reads FQNNGV. CDR3: CASSLRQGAPDYGYTF. DNA for the CDR3: TGTGCCAGCAGCTTAAGGCAGGGGGCGCCGGACTATGGCTACACCTTC.

This clonotype was found many times. At one end, the junction sequence differs from germline, possibly due to a read error. This sequence joins TRBV12-3 or TRBV12-4 and TRBJ1-2; D uncertain. CDR3 length equals 13 residues. CDR3: CASTLEGNYGYTF. CDR3 nucleotide sequence: TGTGCCAGCACTTTAGAGGGAAACTATGGCTACACCTTC.

The CDR3 DNA follows: TGTGCCAGCAGTCGGACTAGGGCCCAAGAGACCCAGTACTTC. Translated: CASSRTRAQETQYF. J is TRBJ2-5 and V is TRBV28, with 7 bases matching TRBD2. This CDR3 region has 14 residues. V lost 5 bases and J lost 1; bases outside the gene matches: 4. Germline V gene data show CDR1 as MDHEN and CDR2 as SYDVKM.

Comments on this clonotype: This sequence may be a read error, since a much larger clone differs from it by one base. The rearrangement uses TRBV20-1 and TRBJ2-5; D could derive from TRBD1 or TRBD2 (6 bases each). The CDR3 extends over 16 amino acids. Per germline, CDR1 DFQATT and CDR2 SNEGSKA (reference sequence). CDR3 nucleotide sequence: TGCTGTGCTAGAGATCCAGATGGGGGGCCCCAAGAGACCCAGTACTTC. Translation: CCARDPDGGPQETQYF.

This clonotype was counted ten times or more. The J gene is TRBJ1-5, the V gene TRBV20-1; a possible D gene is TRBD1 (5 bases). CDR1 and CDR2 (germline): DFQATT, SNEGSKA (reference sequence). V was clipped by 3 bases and J by 2 bases, with 14 bases between them. The CDR3 runs to 15 residues. The CDR3 loop reads CSASRGPTGNQPQHF. CDR3 coding DNA: TGCAGTGCTAGTAGGGGCCCGACAGGCAATCAGCCCCAGCATTTT.

In this sample, this clonotype turned up a few times. The chain has TRBV10-3 and TRBJ2-7, with 10 bases aligning to TRBD2. V gave up 2 bases and J gave up 4 bases; unmatched junction bases: 2. CDR3 length: 14 residues. Germline V gene lookup returns CDR1 ENHRY and CDR2 SYGVKD. As DNA, the CDR3 is TGTGCCATCAGTGAGACTAGCGGGACTTACGAGCAGTACGTC. Residues: CAISETSGTYEQYV.

The chain recombines TRBV4-3 with TRBJ1-1; TRBD1 matches 7 bases. CDR3 size: 14 residues. Per the germline V gene, CDR1 is LGHNA and CDR2 is YSLEER. The junction had 1 base not matched to a gene; V was cut back by 2 bases and J by 1 base. The chain's CDR3 is CASSQYRGNTEAFF. The CDR3 region has the DNA TGCGCCAGCAGCCAATACAGGGGGAACACTGAAGCTTTCTTT.

This clonotype was observed at least ten times. The chain combines TRBV20-1 with TRBJ2-1; D remains unclear. Germline V gene data show CDR1 as DFQATT and CDR2 as SNEGSKA (reference sequence). V dropped 6 bases and J dropped 10 bases, with 13 bases sitting between them. The CDR3 is 11 amino acids. The CDR3 coding sequence is TGCAGTGCCGGCGGTACTTTCGAGCAGTTCTTC. It yields the protein CSAGGTFEQFF.

This clonotype occurred many times. The chain has TRBV20-1 and TRBJ1-6; D not certain. The length of the CDR3 is 15 residues. In germline, CDR1 is DFQATT, CDR2 SNEGSKA (reference sequence). Trimming pared 0 bases from V and 9 bases from J, leaving 15 bases between. The CDR3, as DNA: TGCAGTGCTAGAGATCAGGTCAGGATACGTTCACCCCTCCACTTT. This codes for CSARDQVRIRSPLHF.

This chain uses TRBV11-1 with TRBJ1-1; D ambiguous. Germline V lookup: CDR1 SGHAT, CDR2 FQDESV (reference sequence). This CDR3 comprises 13 residues. V shed 6 bases and J shed 0 bases, with 8 bases lying between them. DNA of the CDR3: TGTGCCAGCAGGAACGGGATGAACACTGAAGCTTTCTTT. Translation: CASRNGMNTEAFF. The entire variable domain, with the rest obtained from reference TRBV11-1 and TRBJ1-1, is as follows: EAEVAQSPRYKITEKSQAVAFWCDPISGHATLYWYRQILGQGPELLVQFQDESVVDDSQLPKDRFSAERLKGVDSTLKIQPAELGDSAMYLCASRNGMNTEAFFGQGTRLTVV.

The table lists this clonotype with a few counts. The CDR3 loop reads CASTTPGAHSTEAFF. CDR3 DNA: TGTGCCAGCACTACCCCCGGGGCCCATAGCACTGAAGCTTTCTTT. The V call is TRBV12-3 or TRBV12-4, the J call TRBJ1-1; tentative D call: TRBD1 (5 bases). V was pared by 7 bases and J by 4 bases, with 19 bases between. This CDR3 contains 15 residues.

This clonotype was observed a handful of times. The chain employs TRBV12-3 or TRBV12-4 and TRBJ2-3; D is unclear. This CDR3 is 12 amino acids long. Deletions cut 7 bases from V and 6 bases from J, with 11 bases between. The CDR3 spells CASTLFGDTQYF. The CDR3 bases are TGTGCCAGCACCCTTTTCGGGGATACGCAGTATTTT.

Ten or more counts support this clonotype. This chain joins TRBV10-3 and TRBJ2-3, with TRBD1 identical over 9 bases. Germline V gene lookup returns CDR1 ENHRY and CDR2 SYGVKD. The CDR3 sequence is 13 residues long. Trimming removed 9 bases from V and 2 bases from J; junction bases left unmatched: 3. CDR3 sequence: CAIGTGTTDTQYF. The CDR3 nucleotides are TGTGCCATTGGGACAGGGACCACAGATACGCAGTATTTT.

The gene calls are TRBV3-1 and TRBJ1-2; perhaps TRBD1 as D (5 bases). V lost 4 bases and J lost 4, with 13 bases in between. The length of the CDR3 is 14 residues. CDR1 is LGHDT, CDR2 YNNKEL, per germline (reference sequence). In nucleotides, the CDR3 is TGTGCCAGCAGCCCCCGACAGTTTCTCTATGGCTACACCTTC. Its protein is CASSPRQFLYGYTF.

CDR3 region: CASSLTASTDTQYF. The DNA for the CDR3 is TGTGCCAGCAGCTTGACAGCTAGCACAGATACGCAGTATTTT. The V call is TRBV5-6, the J call TRBJ2-3; unclear D gene. V lost 1 base and J lost 0, with 6 bases in between. This CDR3 is built from 14 residues. Germline V gene data show CDR1 as SGHDT and CDR2 as YYEEEE.

This clonotype was observed at least ten times. This chain joins TRBV6-1 and TRBJ1-2, with D tentatively TRBD1 (5 bases). This CDR3 has 15 residues. CDR1 and CDR2 (germline): MNHNS, SASEGT. Trimming pared 7 bases from V and 2 bases from J, leaving 17 bases between. The CDR3 DNA reads TGTGCCAGCACCGAAAATGGGGCGCAGAACTATGGCTACACCTTC. Its protein product is CASTENGAQNYGYTF.

This clonotype was recorded at least ten times. J is TRBJ1-4 and V is TRBV12-3 or TRBV12-4, with a possible D match to TRBD1 (5 bases). The CDR3 runs 12 residues. Trimming removed 8 bases at V and 8 bases at J, with 12 bases between. The CDR3 bases are TGTGCCAGCTCTCAGAGGGGAGAAAAACTGTTTTTT. Translating it yields CASSQRGEKLFF.

Note on this clonotype: A read error may be the cause here, since a much bigger clone is one base away. V and J are TRBV29-1 and TRBJ2-6; possible D gene TRBD1, 5 bases. CDR1 is SQVTM and CDR2 is ANQGSEA in the germline V gene. The length of the CDR3 is 12 residues. CDR3 residues: CSVLSGADVLTF. The DNA of the CDR3 is TGCAGCGTCCTCTCTGGGGCCGACGTCCTGACTTTC.

The V and J genes are TRBV20-1 and TRBJ2-5; the match to TRBD2 covers 8 bases. This CDR3 is built from 13 residues. The V gene's germline CDR1 is DFQATT and CDR2 SNEGSKA (reference sequence). CDR3 nucleotide sequence: TGCAGCGGGAGGGGAGGGGGAGAAGAGACCCAGTACTTC. Its translation: CSGRGGGEETQYF.

The rearrangement uses TRBV4-1 and TRBJ2-1; 9 bases fit TRBD2. Per germline, CDR1 MGHRA and CDR2 YSYEKL. J gave up 5 bases and V 7 bases, and 9 bases lay outside the gene matches. The CDR3 is made up of 15 amino acids. The CDR3 loop reads CASTRLQRGDNEQFF. For the CDR3, the DNA is TGCGCCAGCACCCGACTGCAGCGGGGGGACAATGAGCAGTTCTTC.

The sample holds many counts of this clonotype. V gene TRBV9 combines with J gene TRBJ1-1, with TRBD1 as a possible D gene (5 bases). Trimming shortened V by 4 bases and J by 1 base, and 14 bases separated the two germline ends. CDR3 length: 15 amino acids. The germline CDR1 and CDR2 sequences are SGDLS and YYNGEE. CDR3 sequence (DNA): TGTGCCAGCAGCTACGACGGAAGGGGGAACACTGAAGCTTTCTTT. It translates to CASSYDGRGNTEAFF. The full variable domain, with the rest looked up from reference TRBV9 and TRBJ1-1, is DSGVTQTPKHLITATGQRVTLRCSPRSGDLSVYWYQQSLDQGLQFLIQYYNGEERAKGNILERFSAQQFPDLHSELNLSSLELGDSALYFCASSYDGRGNTEAFFGQGTRLTVV.

This clonotype was seen a few times. J is TRBJ1-5 and V is TRBV20-1; D is uncertain. V was pared by 4 bases and J by 4 bases, with 14 bases between. Germline V gene data show CDR1 as DFQATT and CDR2 as SNEGSKA (reference sequence). The CDR3 is 14 residues long. CDR3 DNA: TGCAGTGCTATCCCGGGCCGCATTAATCAGCCCCAGCATTTT. Protein: CSAIPGRINQPQHF.